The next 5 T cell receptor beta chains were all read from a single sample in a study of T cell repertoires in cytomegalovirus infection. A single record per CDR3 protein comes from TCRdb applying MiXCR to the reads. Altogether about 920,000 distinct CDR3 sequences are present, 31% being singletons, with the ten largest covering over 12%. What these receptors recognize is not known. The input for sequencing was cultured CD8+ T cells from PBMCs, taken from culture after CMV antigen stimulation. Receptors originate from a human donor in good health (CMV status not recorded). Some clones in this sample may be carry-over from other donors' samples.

The CDR3 nucleotides are TGCGCCAGCAGTGAGCCGGGACTCCGAGGGGATACGCAGTATTTT. Translating gives CASSEPGLRGDTQYF. This chain links TRBV10-2 with TRBJ2-3; maybe TRBD2 (6 bases). Germline V lookup: CDR1 WSHSY, CDR2 SAAADI. The CDR3 has 15 residues. The ends were cut back, 2 bases at V and 6 bases at J, with 15 bases in the middle.

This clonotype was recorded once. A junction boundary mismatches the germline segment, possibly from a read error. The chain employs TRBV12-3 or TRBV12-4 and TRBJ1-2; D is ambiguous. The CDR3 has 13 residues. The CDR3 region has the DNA TGTGCCAGCAGTCCCACAATTAACTGTGGCTACACCTTC. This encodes CASSPTINCGYTF.

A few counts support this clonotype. For the CDR3, the DNA is TGTGCCAGCAGCCGACAGGGGAGCGCCTACGAGCAGTACTTC. Amino acids: CASSRQGSAYEQYF. The chain uses TRBV7-9 and TRBJ2-7; 8 bases agree with TRBD1. The CDR3 sequence is 14 residues long. Germline lookup yields CDR1 SEHNR and CDR2 FQNEAQ (reference sequence). After removal of 5 bases from V and 2 bases from J, the junction contained 5 bases not matched to a gene.

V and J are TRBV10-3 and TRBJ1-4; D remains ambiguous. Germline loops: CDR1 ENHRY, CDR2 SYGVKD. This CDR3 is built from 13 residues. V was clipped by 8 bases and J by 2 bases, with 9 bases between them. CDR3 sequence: CAIRRATNEKLFF. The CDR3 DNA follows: TGTGCCATCCGCCGAGCTACTAATGAAAAACTGTTTTTT.

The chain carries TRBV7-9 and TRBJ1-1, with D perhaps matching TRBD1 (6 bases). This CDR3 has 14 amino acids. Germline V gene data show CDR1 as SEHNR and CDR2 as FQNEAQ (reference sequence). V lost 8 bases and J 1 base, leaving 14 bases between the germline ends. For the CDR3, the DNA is TGTGCCAGCGGATTCGGGGGGCGGAACACTGAAGCTTTCTTT. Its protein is CASGFGGRNTEAFF.